The 27 T cell receptor beta chains reported below all come from one sample, sequenced in a study of identifying expanded T cells in peripheral blood. Sequencing used immunoSEQ multiplex PCR; TCRdb keeps in-frame clones, though not all of them. This sample has approximately 90,000 clones, with roughly 85% found just once. Sequencing was done on a sample of blood. These TCRs come from a person aged 18-69 years in good health.

The V and J genes are TRBV27 and TRBJ1-2, with a possible D match to TRBD1 (5 bases). The ends were cut back, 4 bases at V and 4 bases at J, with 16 bases in the middle. The CDR3 contains 15 residues. The germline V gene encodes CDR1 MNHEY and CDR2 SMNVEV (reference sequence). The CDR3, as DNA: TGTGCCAGCAGTTCGAACCCGGGACCGCCCTATGGCTACACCTTC. This codes for CASSSNPGPPYGYTF.

This rearrangement joins TRBV7-9 to TRBJ1-2; TRBD1 aligns across 9 bases. V was pared by 5 bases and J by 4 bases, with 11 bases of the junction left unmatched. This CDR3 comprises 16 residues. Germline V gene data show CDR1 as SEHNR and CDR2 as FQNEAQ (reference sequence). In DNA form, the CDR3 reads TGTGCCAGCAGCCGCGGACAGGGGAGCCCCTTCTATGGCTACACCTTC. This codes for CASSRGQGSPFYGYTF. Looking up the rest from reference TRBV7-9 and TRBJ1-2 gives the full variable domain: DTGVSQNPRHKITKRGQNVTFRCDPISEHNRLYWYRQTLGQGPEFLTYFQNEAQLEKSRLLSDRFSAERPKGSFSTLEIQRTEQGDSAMYLCASSRGQGSPFYGYTFGSGTRLTVV.

The genes are TRBV6-5 and TRBJ1-2, with D uncertain. Trimming took 5 bases from V and 6 from J, leaving 16 bases between them. The CDR3 totals 14 residues. The V gene's germline CDR1 is MNHEY and CDR2 SVGAGI. This CDR3 reads CASSPPTDRNGYTF. The CDR3 DNA reads as TGTGCCAGCAGTCCTCCGACGGATAGAAATGGCTACACCTTC.

The chain is built from TRBV4-3 and TRBJ1-2; D is unclear. The V end was cut by 0 bases, the J end by 4 bases, with 6 bases between. Germline V gene sequence: CDR1 LGHNA, CDR2 YSLEER. The CDR3 totals 13 residues. For the CDR3, the DNA is TGCGCCAGCAGCCAAGAGGGGTGCTATGGCTACACCTTC. Protein product: CASSQEGCYGYTF.

The chain is built from TRBV7-9 and TRBJ2-1, with D possibly matching TRBD2 (5 bases). The germline V and J ends were trimmed by 3 bases and 5 bases, with 5 bases remaining between them. From germline, CDR1 is SEHNR and CDR2 FQNEAQ (reference sequence). The CDR3 totals 12 residues. In DNA form, the CDR3 reads TGTGCCAGCAGCTTGAGGGACAATGAGCAGTTCTTC. As protein: CASSLRDNEQFF. The complete variable domain, with remaining parts taken from reference TRBV7-9 and TRBJ2-1, reads DTGVSQNPRHKITKRGQNVTFRCDPISEHNRLYWYRQTLGQGPEFLTYFQNEAQLEKSRLLSDRFSAERPKGSFSTLEIQRTEQGDSAMYLCASSLRDNEQFFGPGTRLTVL.

The genes are TRBV19 and TRBJ1-2; TRBD1 might be the D (5 bases). The CDR3 extends over 14 amino acids. The V gene's germline CDR1 is LNHDA and CDR2 SQIVND (reference sequence). Trimming stripped 7 bases from V and 5 bases from J, with 17 bases between. DNA of the CDR3: TGTGCCAGTAAAATGGGACCCCGTGAGTATGGCTACACCTTC. Protein: CASKMGPREYGYTF.

The chain uses TRBV7-9 and TRBJ2-1; D might be TRBD2 (7 bases). The V end lost 5 bases, the J end lost 7 bases, and 21 bases lay between the germline ends. This CDR3 region has 16 residues. Germline values: CDR1 SEHNR, CDR2 FQNEAQ (reference sequence). The CDR3 loop reads CASSPTGGIRVNEQFF. CDR3 bases: TGTGCCAGCAGCCCGACGGGGGGCATCAGGGTTAATGAGCAGTTCTTC. Full variable domain (remainder filled in from reference TRBV7-9 and TRBJ2-1): DTGVSQNPRHKITKRGQNVTFRCDPISEHNRLYWYRQTLGQGPEFLTYFQNEAQLEKSRLLSDRFSAERPKGSFSTLEIQRTEQGDSAMYLCASSPTGGIRVNEQFFGPGTRLTVL.

J is TRBJ1-1 and V is TRBV10-1; D ambiguous. Germline CDR1 is WNHNN and CDR2 is SYGVQD (reference sequence). There are 14 residues in the CDR3. Deletions cut 0 bases from V and 5 bases from J, with 10 bases between. In nucleotides, the CDR3 is TGCGCCAGCAGTGAGTCTCTAGGGAGGACTGAAGCTTTCTTT. It translates to CASSESLGRTEAFF.

The CDR3 spells CSVDVQQGYEQYF. The CDR3 coding sequence is TGCAGCGTTGATGTTCAACAGGGGTACGAGCAGTACTTC. The rearrangement uses TRBV29-1 and TRBJ2-7; 7 bases map to TRBD1. CDR3 length: 13 residues. Trimming took 3 bases from V and 4 from J; bases not matched to a gene: 6. The germline V gene has CDR1 SQVTM and CDR2 ANQGSEA.

The chain carries TRBV4-3 and TRBJ2-4, with 8 bases fitting TRBD1. CDR1 is LGHNA, CDR2 YSLEER, per germline. The CDR3 consists of 17 residues. V shed 3 bases and J 6 bases; nucleotides not matched to a gene: 13. This CDR3 reads CASSQDFGQGRGNIQYF. DNA for the CDR3: TGCGCCAGCAGCCAGGATTTTGGACAGGGCCGAGGAAACATTCAGTACTTC.

There are a few counts of this clone. The chain couples TRBV30 to TRBJ2-7; tentatively, D is TRBD1 or TRBD2 (5 bases each). Deletions cut 5 bases from V and 6 bases from J, with 11 bases between. CDR3 length equals 11 residues. Germline loops: CDR1 GTSNPN, CDR2 SVGIG (reference sequence). CDR3 nucleotide sequence: TGTGCCTGGTCCCCGGGGCGCGAGCAGTACTTC. As protein: CAWSPGREQYF.

This clone is a singleton in its sample. V usage is TRBV19 and J usage is TRBJ1-6, with 9 bases aligning to TRBD1. Looked up from germline, CDR1 is LNHDA and CDR2 is SQIVND (reference sequence). V was clipped by 4 bases and J by 7 bases; unmatched bases: 8. CDR3 length equals 16 residues. CDR3 region: CASSRRQGEGNSPLHF. Written as DNA, the CDR3 is TGTGCCAGTAGTAGAAGACAGGGGGAAGGGAATTCACCCCTCCACTTT.

The genes are TRBV7-8 and TRBJ2-7; no definite D call. The V and J ends lost 3 bases and 3 bases respectively, with 9 bases between them. The CDR3 length is 13 residues. Germline CDR1 reads SGHVS; CDR2 reads FQNEAQ. The CDR3 loop is CASSLDLFYEQYF. The DNA for the CDR3 is TGTGCCAGCAGCTTGGATCTGTTCTACGAGCAGTACTTC.

V and J are TRBV6-5 and TRBJ1-5; no clear D gene. The CDR3 extends over 12 amino acids. Germline values: CDR1 MNHEY, CDR2 SVGAGI. The germline V and J ends were trimmed by 5 bases and 5 bases, with 7 bases remaining between them. The CDR3 protein is CASSAAYQPQHF. The DNA of the CDR3 is TGTGCCAGCAGTGCAGCTTATCAGCCCCAGCATTTT.

This rearrangement joins TRBV14 to TRBJ1-1; D gene uncertain. Deletions cut 1 base from V and 6 bases from J, with 3 bases between. Germline V gives CDR1 SGHDN, CDR2 FVKESK. This CDR3 contains 11 residues. CDR3 loop: CASSQGAEAFF. The DNA of the CDR3 is TGTGCCAGCAGCCAAGGGGCTGAAGCTTTCTTT.

CDR3 nucleotide sequence: TGCGCCAGCAGCCCGAATCCCCGGGGCTTCACTGAAGCTTTCTTT. Its translation is CASSPNPRGFTEAFF. This chain links TRBV5-1 with TRBJ1-1; possible D gene TRBD1, 5 bases. CDR1 and CDR2 from the germline V gene are SGHRS and YFSETQ. Trimming removed 4 bases at V and 4 bases at J, with 17 bases between. The CDR3 sequence is 15 residues long.

The chain combines TRBV9 with TRBJ2-1, with 9 bases fitting TRBD1. Germline lookup yields CDR1 SGDLS and CDR2 YYNGEE. The CDR3 is 22 residues long. The ends lost 3 bases at V and 3 bases at J; junction bases unmatched: 25. CDR3 DNA: TGTGCCAGCAGCGGGGCTTACTACCCCGCCCGGACAGGGGACCCCCGCTACAATGAGCAGTTCTTC. It encodes CASSGAYYPARTGDPRYNEQFF. The variable domain in full, completed from reference TRBV9 and TRBJ2-1, reads DSGVTQTPKHLITATGQRVTLRCSPRSGDLSVYWYQQSLDQGLQFLIQYYNGEERAKGNILERFSAQQFPDLHSELNLSSLELGDSALYFCASSGAYYPARTGDPRYNEQFFGPGTRLTVL.

The chain joins TRBV6-5 to TRBJ1-2; D is unresolved. With 1 base removed from V and 3 bases from J, the gap between germline ends came to 9 bases. The CDR3 is 14 amino acids. Germline loops: CDR1 MNHEY, CDR2 SVGAGI. CDR3 sequence: CASSYYGSDYGYTF. The CDR3 DNA reads as TGTGCCAGCAGTTACTACGGGAGTGACTATGGCTACACCTTC.

The genes are TRBV6-5 and TRBJ1-6; 8 nucleotides line up with TRBD1. J gave up 7 bases and V 5 bases, and 7 bases lay outside the gene matches. CDR3 length equals 15 residues. In germline, CDR1 is MNHEY, CDR2 SVGAGI. Here the CDR3 DNA reads TGTGCCAGCAGTCGAAGTCGGGACAGGAATTCACCCCTCCACTTT. It codes for CASSRSRDRNSPLHF.

The J gene is TRBJ1-5, the V gene TRBV18; 9 bases agree with TRBD1. CDR3 length: 14 amino acids. Trimming removed 3 bases from V and 7 bases from J; junction bases left unmatched: 4. Germline CDR1 KGHSH, CDR2 LQKENI. CDR3 sequence: CASSPDRGGQPQHF. The CDR3 bases are TGTGCCAGCTCACCGGACAGGGGAGGCCAGCCCCAGCATTTT.

The chain employs TRBV7-2 and TRBJ2-7; D possibly corresponds to TRBD1 (6 bases). Per germline, CDR1 SGHTA and CDR2 FQGNSA. V was clipped by 2 bases and J by 0 bases, with 14 bases between them. The length of the CDR3 is 16 residues. CDR3 nucleotides: TGTGCCAGCAGCTTAACCGGACAGTCAAGCTCCTACGAGCAGTACTTC. Translated, it gives CASSLTGQSSSYEQYF.

Comment on this clone: Other DNA sequences in this sample translate to the same CDR3. V is TRBV25-1 and J is TRBJ1-1; D gene unclear. The CDR3 totals 11 residues. The ends were cut back, 5 bases at V and 2 bases at J, with 3 bases in the middle. CDR1 and CDR2 (germline): MGHDK, SYGVNS. CDR3 amino acids: CASSPNTEAFF. The CDR3 DNA follows: TGTGCCAGCAGTCCTAACACTGAAGCTTTCTTT.

The rearrangement links TRBV5-1 to TRBJ1-2, with D possibly TRBD1 on 6 matching bases. The germline CDR1 and CDR2 sequences are SGHRS and YFSETQ. The V and J ends lost 4 bases and 3 bases respectively, with 10 bases between them. The CDR3 spans 13 residues. The CDR3 nucleotides read TGCGCCAGCAGCCCCACAGGGCACTATGGCTACACCTTC. Translating it yields CASSPTGHYGYTF.

J is TRBJ1-4 and V is TRBV7-9, with D possibly matching TRBD1 (5 bases). The CDR3 length is 14 residues. The ends were cut back, 1 base at V and 7 bases at J, with 10 bases in the middle. CDR1 and CDR2 (germline): SEHNR, FQNEAQ (reference sequence). This CDR3 is CASSLDWGTEKLFF. The DNA for the CDR3 is TGTGCCAGCAGCTTAGATTGGGGGACTGAAAAACTGTTTTTT.

The chain couples TRBV7-2 to TRBJ1-2; weak D call: TRBD1 (6 bases). This CDR3 spans 14 amino acids. Trimming took 2 bases from V and 5 from J, leaving 12 bases between them. The V gene's germline CDR1 is SGHTA and CDR2 FQGNSA. The CDR3 sequence is CASSLQGITYGYTF. The CDR3 DNA follows: TGTGCCAGCAGCTTACAGGGGATAACGTATGGCTACACCTTC.

The chain carries TRBV30 and TRBJ2-4, with 10 bases aligning to TRBD1. The CDR3 is 16 residues long. Unmatched junction bases numbered 4, after V lost 1 base and J lost 1 base. CDR1 is GTSNPN and CDR2 is SVGIG in the germline V gene (reference sequence). The CDR3 spells CAWSDGTGVAKNIQYF. Here the CDR3 DNA reads TGTGCCTGGAGTGACGGGACAGGGGTTGCCAAAAACATTCAGTACTTC.

The rearrangement joins TRBV5-1 to TRBJ2-1; TRBD2 is a possible D gene (7 bases). Trimming left V 0 bases short and J 0 bases short, with 10 bases between. Germline V CDR1 and CDR2: SGHRS, YFSETQ. The CDR3 is made up of 16 amino acids. CDR3 protein: CASSLGRGPSYNEQFF. DNA for the CDR3: TGCGCCAGCAGCTTGGGGCGGGGGCCCTCCTACAATGAGCAGTTCTTC.